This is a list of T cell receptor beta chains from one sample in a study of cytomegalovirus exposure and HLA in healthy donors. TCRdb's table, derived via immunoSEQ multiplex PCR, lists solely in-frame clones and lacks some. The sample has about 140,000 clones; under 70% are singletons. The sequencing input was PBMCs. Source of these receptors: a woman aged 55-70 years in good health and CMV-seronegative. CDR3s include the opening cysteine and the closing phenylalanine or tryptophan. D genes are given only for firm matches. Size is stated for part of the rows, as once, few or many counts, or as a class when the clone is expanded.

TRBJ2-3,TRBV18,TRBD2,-,TGTGCCAGCTCACGCGTCGGGACTAGCGCACCTAGCACAGATACGCAGTATTTT,CASSRVGTSAPSTDTQYF
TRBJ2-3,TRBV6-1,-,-,TGTGCCAGCAGTGAAGGACGACTAGTAGGTTCAGATACGCAGTATTTT,CASSEGRLVGSDTQYF
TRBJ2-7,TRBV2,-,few,TGTGCCAGCGGACCGGGACTCACCTACGAGCAGTACTTC,CASGPGLTYEQYF
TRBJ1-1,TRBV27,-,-,TGTGCCAGCTCGACAGACGGAAGAAACACTGAAGCTTTCTTT,CASSTDGRNTEAFF
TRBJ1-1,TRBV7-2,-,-,TGTGCCAGCAGCCTACGACAGTTGAACACTGAAGCTTTCTTT,CASSLRQLNTEAFF
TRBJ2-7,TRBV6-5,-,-,TGTGCCAGCAGTTACTCGACTCGTTCCTACGAGCAGTACTTC,CASSYSTRSYEQYF
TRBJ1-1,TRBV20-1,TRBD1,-,TGCAGTGCTAGGACAGGGCCTGAAGCTTTCTTT,CSARTGPEAFF
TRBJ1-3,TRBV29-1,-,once,TGCAGCGTTGAAGGGTCGGCTGGAAACACCATATATTTT,CSVEGSAGNTIYF
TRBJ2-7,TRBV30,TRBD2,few,TGTGCCTGGAGTGCCGGGACTAGCGCGGTAGGCTCATACGAGCAGTACTTC,CAWSAGTSAVGSYEQYF
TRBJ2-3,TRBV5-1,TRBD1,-,TGCGCCAGCAGCTTGGGACAGGGGGTCACAGATACGCAGTATTTT,CASSLGQGVTDTQYF
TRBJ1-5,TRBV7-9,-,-,TGTGCCAGCAGCTTAGAGATCATGCCAGGACATCCGGTGGACCCCCAGCATTTT,CASSLEIMPGHPVDPQHF
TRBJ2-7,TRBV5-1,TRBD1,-,TGCGCCAGCAGCTTTCAGGGGGCTTCCTACGAGCAGTACTTC,CASSFQGASYEQYF
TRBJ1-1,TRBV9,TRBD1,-,TGTGCCAGCAGCCGGACAGGGCGGAGCACTGAAGCTTTCTTT,CASSRTGRSTEAFF
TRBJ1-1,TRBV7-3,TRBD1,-,TGTGCCAGCAGCAGAACAGGGGGCGTGAACACTGAAGCTTTCTTT,CASSRTGGVNTEAFF
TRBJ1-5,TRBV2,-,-,TGTGCCAGCAGTGGTGGGTCCGGGGGTCAGCCCCAGCATTTT,CASSGGSGGQPQHF
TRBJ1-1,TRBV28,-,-,TGTGCCAGCGACTCGACAGCCATGAACACTGAAGCTTTCTTT,CASDSTAMNTEAFF
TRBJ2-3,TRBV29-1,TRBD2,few,TGCAGCGTTCAGCGGGGGGTTCTAGATACGCAGTATTTT,CSVQRGVLDTQYF
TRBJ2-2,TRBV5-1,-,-,TGCGCCAGCAGCAGCAGGGTGGACACCGGGGAGCTGTTTTTT,CASSSRVDTGELFF
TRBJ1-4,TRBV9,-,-,TGTGCCAGCAGTGGCAGATCAACTAATGAAAAACTGTTTTTT,CASSGRSTNEKLFF
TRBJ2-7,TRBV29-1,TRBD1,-,TGCAGCGTTGAAAAACAGGGGTCCCTCTACGAGCAGTACTTC,CSVEKQGSLYEQYF
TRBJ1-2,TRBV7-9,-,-,TGTGCCAGCAGCTCGCACCAGTGGGCGGGCTATGGCTACACCTTC,CASSSHQWAGYGYTF
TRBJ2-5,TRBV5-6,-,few,TGTGCCAGCAGCGTTTGGGTGGTCAGGGAGACCCAGTACTTC,CASSVWVVRETQYF
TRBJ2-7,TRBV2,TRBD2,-,TGTGCCAGCACCCCCCCGACTAGCGGGAGGGCCTACGAGCAGTACTTC,CASTPPTSGRAYEQYF
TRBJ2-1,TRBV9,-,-,TGTGCCAGCAGCGTTACAGACAATGAGCAGTTCTTC,CASSVTDNEQFF
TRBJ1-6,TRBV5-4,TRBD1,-,TGTGCCAGCAGCCCCGACAGGGATTCACCCCTCCACTTT,CASSPDRDSPLHF
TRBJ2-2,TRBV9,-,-,TGTGCCAGCAGCGCCGTTTCGTGGGAGCTGTTTTTT,CASSAVSWELFF
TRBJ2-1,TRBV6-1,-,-,TGTGCCAGCAGTGAGGGTAGCAGAGATGAGCAGTTCTTC,CASSEGSRDEQFF
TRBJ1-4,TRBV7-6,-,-,TGTGCCAGCAGCTTAGCGCTTGCGGGGCAACTGTTTTTT,CASSLALAGQLFF
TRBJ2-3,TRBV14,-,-,TGTGCCAGCAGCCAAGCCTTTGCTGGTCTTACTAGCACAGATACGCAGTATTTT,CASSQAFAGLTSTDTQYF
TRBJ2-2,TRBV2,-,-,TGTGCCAGCAGTGAACCCCCTGCCGGGGAGCTGTTTTTT,CASSEPPAGELFF
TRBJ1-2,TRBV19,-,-,TGTGCCAGTAGTGGGCAGGGGAGAGGCTATGGCTACACCTTC,CASSGQGRGYGYTF
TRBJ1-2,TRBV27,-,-,TGTGCCAGCAGTTCCAACCGGGGGATAGGTGGCTACACCTTC,CASSSNRGIGGYTF
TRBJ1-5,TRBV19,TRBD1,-,TGTGCCAGTAGTATATACGGGACAGGGACGGATCAGCCCCAGCATTTT,CASSIYGTGTDQPQHF
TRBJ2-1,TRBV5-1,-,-,TGCGCCAGCGGAGGGCGTAAGGATGAGCAGTTCTTC,CASGGRKDEQFF
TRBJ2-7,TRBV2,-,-,TGTGCCAGCAGTATGGGACTTACTTACGAGCAGTACTTC,CASSMGLTYEQYF
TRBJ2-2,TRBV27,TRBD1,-,TGTGCCAGCAGTTTATCCAGGGGGCGAACCGGGGAGCTGTTTTTT,CASSLSRGRTGELFF
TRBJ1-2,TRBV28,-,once,TGTGCCAGCTGGGGACCTAACCAGGGGGGCTACACCTTC,CASWGPNQGGYTF
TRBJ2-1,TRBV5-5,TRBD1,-,TGTGCCAGCAGCTTGGCAGGGGGCTATTACAATGAGCAGTTCTTC,CASSLAGGYYNEQFF
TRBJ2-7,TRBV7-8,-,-,TGTGCCAGCAGCTTAGGCCCCCCCGGGGTGGGCTACGAGCAGTACTTC,CASSLGPPGVGYEQYF
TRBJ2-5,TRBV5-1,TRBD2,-,TGCGCCAGCAGCCTGGGGACTAGCGGGAGTGAGACCCAGTACTTC,CASSLGTSGSETQYF
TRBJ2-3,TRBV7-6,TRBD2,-,TGTGCCAGCAGCTTAGGGCCTAGCGGAACAACAGATACGCAGTATTTT,CASSLGPSGTTDTQYF
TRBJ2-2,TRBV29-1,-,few,TGCAGCGTTGGGGGCGCCGGGGGCACCGGGGAGCTGTTTTTT,CSVGGAGGTGELFF
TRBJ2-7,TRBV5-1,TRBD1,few,TGCGCCAGCAGCACCCGACAGGGTGGGACCTACGAGCAGTACTTC,CASSTRQGGTYEQYF
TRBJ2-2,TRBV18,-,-,TGTGCCAGCTCACCGATAGTATCTTCTCTGAACACCGGGGAGCTGTTTTTT,CASSPIVSSLNTGELFF
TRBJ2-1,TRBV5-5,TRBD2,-,TGTGCCAGCAGCGTCCTCGGGGGGGCGGGTGAGCAGTTCTTC,CASSVLGGAGEQFF
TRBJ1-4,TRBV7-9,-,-,TGTGCCAGCAGCCACGGGAGGACTAATGAAAAACTGTTTTTT,CASSHGRTNEKLFF
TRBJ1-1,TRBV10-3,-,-,TGTGCCACCCAACAGGGTACTGAAGCTTTCTTT,CATQQGTEAFF
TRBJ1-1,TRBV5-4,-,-,TGTGCCAGCAGCAGGGAGTCCATGAACACTGAAGCTTTCTTT,CASSRESMNTEAFF
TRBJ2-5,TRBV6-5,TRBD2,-,TGTGCCAGCAGCCAACGGGGGGGTGGAGAGACCCAGTACTTC,CASSQRGGGETQYF
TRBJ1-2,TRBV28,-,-,TGTGCCAGCAGTCCGTTCGGAGGGGCCGATGGCTACACCTTC,CASSPFGGADGYTF
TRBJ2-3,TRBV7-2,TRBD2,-,TGTGCCAGCAGCTTCGGACTAGCGGGAGGGGGGAAAGATACGCAGTATTTT,CASSFGLAGGGKDTQYF
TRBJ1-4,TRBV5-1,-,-,TGCGCCAGCAGCTTGGCCGGGCGGGGGCTCCCCCTCGCAACTAATGAAAAACTGTTTTTT,CASSLAGRGLPLATNEKLFF
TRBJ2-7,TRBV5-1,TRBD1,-,TGCGCCAGCAGCTTACAACTGGACAGGGGGCGAGAGCAGTACTTC,CASSLQLDRGREQYF